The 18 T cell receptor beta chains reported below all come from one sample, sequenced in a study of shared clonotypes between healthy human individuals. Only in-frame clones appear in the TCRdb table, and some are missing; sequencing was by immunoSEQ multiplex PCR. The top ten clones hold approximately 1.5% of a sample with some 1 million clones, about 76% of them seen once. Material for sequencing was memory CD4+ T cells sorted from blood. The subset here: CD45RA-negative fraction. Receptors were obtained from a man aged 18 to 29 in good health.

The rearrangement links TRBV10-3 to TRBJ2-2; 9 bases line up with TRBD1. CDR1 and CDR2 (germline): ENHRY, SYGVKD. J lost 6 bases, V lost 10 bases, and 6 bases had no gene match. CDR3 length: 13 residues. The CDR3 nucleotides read TGTGCCACCGGGGACAGGGTCGCCGGGGAGCTGTTTTTT. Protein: CATGDRVAGELFF.

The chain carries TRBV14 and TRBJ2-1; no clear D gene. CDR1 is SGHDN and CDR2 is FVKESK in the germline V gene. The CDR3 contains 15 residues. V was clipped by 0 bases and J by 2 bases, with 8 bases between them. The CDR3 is CASSQDVSTYNEQFF. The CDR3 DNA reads TGTGCCAGCAGCCAAGATGTTAGCACCTACAATGAGCAGTTCTTC.

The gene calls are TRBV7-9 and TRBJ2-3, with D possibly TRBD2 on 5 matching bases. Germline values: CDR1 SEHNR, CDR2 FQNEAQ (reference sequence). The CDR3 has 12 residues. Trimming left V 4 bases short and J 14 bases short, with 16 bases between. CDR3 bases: TGTGCCAGCAGCTCCGGACTGGGCCGGCCGTATTTT. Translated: CASSSGLGRPYF. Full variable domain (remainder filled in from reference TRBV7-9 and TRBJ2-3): DTGVSQNPRHKITKRGQNVTFRCDPISEHNRLYWYRQTLGQGPEFLTYFQNEAQLEKSRLLSDRFSAERPKGSFSTLEIQRTEQGDSAMYLCASSSGLGRPYFGPGTRLTVL.

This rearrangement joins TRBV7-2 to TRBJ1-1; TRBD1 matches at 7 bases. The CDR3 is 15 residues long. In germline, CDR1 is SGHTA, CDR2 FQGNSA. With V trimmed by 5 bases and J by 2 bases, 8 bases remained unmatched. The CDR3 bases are TGTGCCAGCAGCCCTGGAGACAGGGCCAACACTGAAGCTTTCTTT. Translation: CASSPGDRANTEAFF.

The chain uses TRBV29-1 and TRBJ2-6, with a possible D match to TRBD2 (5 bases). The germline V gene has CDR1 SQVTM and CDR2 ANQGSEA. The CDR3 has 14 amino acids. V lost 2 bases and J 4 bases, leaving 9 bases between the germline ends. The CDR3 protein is CSVESGSGANVLTF. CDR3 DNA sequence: TGCAGCGTTGAATCGGGATCCGGGGCCAACGTCCTGACTTTC.

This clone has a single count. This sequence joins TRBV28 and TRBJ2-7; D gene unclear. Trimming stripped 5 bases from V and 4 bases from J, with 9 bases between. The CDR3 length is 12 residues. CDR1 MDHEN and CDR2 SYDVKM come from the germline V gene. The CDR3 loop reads CASSQVRYEQYF. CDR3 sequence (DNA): TGTGCCAGCAGTCAGGTCCGGTACGAGCAGTACTTC.

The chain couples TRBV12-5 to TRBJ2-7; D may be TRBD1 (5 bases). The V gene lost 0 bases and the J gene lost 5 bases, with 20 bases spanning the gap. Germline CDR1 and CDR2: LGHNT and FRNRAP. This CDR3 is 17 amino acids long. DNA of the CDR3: TGTGCTAGTGGTTTGGTAGGGGTCTCACGGCTTGGGGACGAGCAGTACTTC. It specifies CASGLVGVSRLGDEQYF. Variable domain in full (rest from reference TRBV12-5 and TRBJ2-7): DARVTQTPRHKVTEMGQEVTMRCQPILGHNTVFWYRQTMMQGLELLAYFRNRAPLDDSGMPKDRFSAEMPDATLATLKIQPSEPRDSAVYFCASGLVGVSRLGDEQYFGPGTRLTVT.

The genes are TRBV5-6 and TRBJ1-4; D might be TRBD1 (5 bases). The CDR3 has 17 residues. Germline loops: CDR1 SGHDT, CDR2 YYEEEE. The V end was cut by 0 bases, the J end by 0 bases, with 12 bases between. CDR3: CASSLGRVLATNEKLFF. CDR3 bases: TGTGCCAGCAGCTTGGGCAGGGTCCTTGCAACTAATGAAAAACTGTTTTTT.

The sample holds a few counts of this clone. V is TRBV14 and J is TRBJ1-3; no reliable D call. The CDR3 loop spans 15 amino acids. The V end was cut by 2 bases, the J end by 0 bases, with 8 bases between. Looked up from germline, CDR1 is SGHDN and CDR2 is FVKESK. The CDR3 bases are TGTGCCAGCAGCCAAACAGCCTCCTCTGGAAACACCATATATTTT. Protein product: CASSQTASSGNTIYF.

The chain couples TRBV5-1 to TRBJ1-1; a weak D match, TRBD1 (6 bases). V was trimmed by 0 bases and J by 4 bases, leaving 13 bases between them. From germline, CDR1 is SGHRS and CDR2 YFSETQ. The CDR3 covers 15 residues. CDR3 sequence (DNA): TGCGCCAGCAGCTTGGTTTCAGGGGTGGTCACTGAAGCTTTCTTT. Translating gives CASSLVSGVVTEAFF.

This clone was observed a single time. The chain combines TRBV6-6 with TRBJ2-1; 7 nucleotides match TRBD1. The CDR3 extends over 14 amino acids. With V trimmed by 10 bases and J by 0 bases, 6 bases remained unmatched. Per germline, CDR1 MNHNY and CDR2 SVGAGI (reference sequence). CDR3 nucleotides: TGTGCCACCTTACAGGGGAGCTCCTACAATGAGCAGTTCTTC. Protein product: CATLQGSSYNEQFF.

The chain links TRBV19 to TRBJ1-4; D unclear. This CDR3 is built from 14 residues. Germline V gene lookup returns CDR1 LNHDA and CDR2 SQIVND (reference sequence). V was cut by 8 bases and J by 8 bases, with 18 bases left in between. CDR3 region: CASRESPNREKLFF. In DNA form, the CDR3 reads TGTGCCAGTCGCGAGAGTCCCAATCGCGAAAAACTGTTTTTT.

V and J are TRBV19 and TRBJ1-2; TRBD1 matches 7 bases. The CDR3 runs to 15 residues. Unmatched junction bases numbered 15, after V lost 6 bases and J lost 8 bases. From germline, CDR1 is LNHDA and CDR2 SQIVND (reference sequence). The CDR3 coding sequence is TGTGCCAGTAGGAACAACAGGGGCGGGTATTTGGGCTACACCTTC. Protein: CASRNNRGGYLGYTF.

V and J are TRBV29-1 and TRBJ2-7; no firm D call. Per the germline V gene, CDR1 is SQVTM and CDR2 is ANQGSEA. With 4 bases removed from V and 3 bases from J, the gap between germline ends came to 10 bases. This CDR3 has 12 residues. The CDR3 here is CSVVFGGYEQYF. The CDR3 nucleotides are TGCAGCGTTGTCTTCGGTGGCTACGAGCAGTACTTC.

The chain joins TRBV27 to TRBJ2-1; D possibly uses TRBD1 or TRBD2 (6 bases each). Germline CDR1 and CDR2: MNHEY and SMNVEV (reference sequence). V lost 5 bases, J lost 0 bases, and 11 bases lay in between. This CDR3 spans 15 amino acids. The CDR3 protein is CASSAGGVSYNEQFF. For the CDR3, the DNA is TGTGCCAGCAGTGCCGGGGGCGTCTCCTACAATGAGCAGTTCTTC.

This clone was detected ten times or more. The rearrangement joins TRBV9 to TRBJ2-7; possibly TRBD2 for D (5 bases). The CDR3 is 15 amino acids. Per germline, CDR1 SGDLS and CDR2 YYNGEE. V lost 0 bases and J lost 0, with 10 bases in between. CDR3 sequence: CASSVGLALSYEQYF. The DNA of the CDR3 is TGTGCCAGCAGCGTAGGTCTAGCTCTCTCCTACGAGCAGTACTTC.

The CDR3 DNA follows: TGTGCCAGTAGTATTAAGCGGGGGGAATCACCCCTCCACTTT. Protein sequence: CASSIKRGESPLHF. This chain links TRBV19 with TRBJ1-6, with D maybe TRBD1 (5 bases). The CDR3 loop spans 14 amino acids. V gave up 3 bases and J gave up 10 bases, with 13 bases separating them. Germline CDR1 reads LNHDA; CDR2 reads SQIVND (reference sequence).

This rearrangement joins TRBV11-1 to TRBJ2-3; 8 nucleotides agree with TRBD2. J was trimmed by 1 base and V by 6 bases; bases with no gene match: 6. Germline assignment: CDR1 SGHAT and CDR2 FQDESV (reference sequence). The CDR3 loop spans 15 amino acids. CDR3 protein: CASRTGGARTDTQYF. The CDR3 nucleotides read TGTGCCAGCAGGACGGGGGGGGCCCGCACAGATACGCAGTATTTT.